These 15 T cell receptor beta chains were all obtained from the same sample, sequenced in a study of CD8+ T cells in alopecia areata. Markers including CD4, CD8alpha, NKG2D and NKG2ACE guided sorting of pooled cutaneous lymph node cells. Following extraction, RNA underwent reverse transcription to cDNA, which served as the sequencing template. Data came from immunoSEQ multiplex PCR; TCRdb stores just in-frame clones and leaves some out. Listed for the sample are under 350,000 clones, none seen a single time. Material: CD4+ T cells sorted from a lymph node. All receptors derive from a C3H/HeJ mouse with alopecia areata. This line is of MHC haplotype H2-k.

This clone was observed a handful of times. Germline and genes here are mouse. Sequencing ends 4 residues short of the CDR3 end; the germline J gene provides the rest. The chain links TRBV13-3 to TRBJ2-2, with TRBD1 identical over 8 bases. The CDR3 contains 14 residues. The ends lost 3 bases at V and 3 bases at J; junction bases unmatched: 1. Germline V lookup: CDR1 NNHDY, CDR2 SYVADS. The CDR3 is CASSVTGDTGQLYF. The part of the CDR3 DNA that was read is TGTGCCAGCAGTGTGACAGGGGACACCGGG. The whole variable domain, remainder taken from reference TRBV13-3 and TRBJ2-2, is EAAVTQSPRSKVAVTGGKVTLSCHQTNNHDYMYWYRQDTGHGLRLIHYSYVADSTEKGDIPDGYKASRPSQENFSLILELASLSQTAVYFCASSVTGDTGQLYFGEGSKLTVL.

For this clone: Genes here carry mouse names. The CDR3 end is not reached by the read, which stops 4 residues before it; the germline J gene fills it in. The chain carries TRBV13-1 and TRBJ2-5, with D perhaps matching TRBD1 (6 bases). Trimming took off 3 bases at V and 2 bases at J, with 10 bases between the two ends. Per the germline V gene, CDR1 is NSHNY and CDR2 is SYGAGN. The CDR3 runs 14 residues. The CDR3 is CASSVGTPQDTQYF. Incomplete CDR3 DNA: TGTGCCAGCAGTGTCGGGACACCCCAAGAC.

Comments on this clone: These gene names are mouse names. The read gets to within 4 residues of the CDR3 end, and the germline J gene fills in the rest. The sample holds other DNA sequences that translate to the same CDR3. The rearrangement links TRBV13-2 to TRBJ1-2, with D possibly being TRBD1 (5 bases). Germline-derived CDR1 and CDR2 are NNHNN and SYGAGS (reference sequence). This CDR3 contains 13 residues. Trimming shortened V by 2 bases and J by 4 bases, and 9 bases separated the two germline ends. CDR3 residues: CASGDRDGSDYTF. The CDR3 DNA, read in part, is TGTGCCAGCGGTGACAGGGATGGCTCC.

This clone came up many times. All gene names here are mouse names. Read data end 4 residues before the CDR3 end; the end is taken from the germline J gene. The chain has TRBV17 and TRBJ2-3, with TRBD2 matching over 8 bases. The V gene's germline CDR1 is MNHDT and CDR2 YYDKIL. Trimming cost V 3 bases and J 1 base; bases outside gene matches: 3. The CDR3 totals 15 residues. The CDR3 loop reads CASSRGGRGAETLYF. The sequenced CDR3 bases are TGTGCTAGCAGTAGGGGGGGGCGCGGTGCAGAA.

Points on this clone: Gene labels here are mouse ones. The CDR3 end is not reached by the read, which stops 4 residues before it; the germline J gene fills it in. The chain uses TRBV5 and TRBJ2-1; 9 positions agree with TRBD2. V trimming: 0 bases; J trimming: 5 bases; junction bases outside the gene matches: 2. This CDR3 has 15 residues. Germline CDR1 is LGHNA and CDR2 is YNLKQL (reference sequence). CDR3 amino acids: CASSQENWGDAEQFF. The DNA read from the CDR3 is TGTGCCAGCAGCCAAGAGAACTGGGGGGATGCT.

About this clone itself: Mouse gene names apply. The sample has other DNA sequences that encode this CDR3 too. The CDR3 sequence is CTCSGGTASAETLYF. The DNA read from the CDR3 is TGCACCTGCAGTGGCGGGACAGCTAGTGCAGAA. The chain couples TRBV1 to TRBJ2-3, with 7 bases that match TRBD1. The sequenced fragment ends 4 residues before the CDR3 boundary, so the rest is inferred from the germline J gene. The V gene end was trimmed by 4 bases and the J gene end by 0 bases; junction bases not matched to a gene: 4. From germline, CDR1 is NSQYPW and CDR2 LRSPGD (reference sequence). The CDR3 runs 15 residues.

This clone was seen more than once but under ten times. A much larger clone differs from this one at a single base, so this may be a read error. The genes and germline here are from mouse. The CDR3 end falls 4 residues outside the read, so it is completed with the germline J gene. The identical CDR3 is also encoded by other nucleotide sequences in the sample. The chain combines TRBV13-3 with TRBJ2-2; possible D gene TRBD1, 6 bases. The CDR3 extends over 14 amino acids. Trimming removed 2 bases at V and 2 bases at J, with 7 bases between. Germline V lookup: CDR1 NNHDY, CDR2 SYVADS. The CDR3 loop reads CASSETGNTGQLYF. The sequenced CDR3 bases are TGTGCCAGCAGTGAAACAGGGAACACCGGG.

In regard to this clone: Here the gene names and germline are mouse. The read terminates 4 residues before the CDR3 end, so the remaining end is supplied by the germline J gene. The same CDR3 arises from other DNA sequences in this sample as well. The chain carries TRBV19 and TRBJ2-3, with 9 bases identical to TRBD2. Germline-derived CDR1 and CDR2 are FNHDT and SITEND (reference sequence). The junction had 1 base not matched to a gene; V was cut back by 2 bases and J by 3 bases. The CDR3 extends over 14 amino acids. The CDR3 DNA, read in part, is TGTGCCAGCAGTATTTGGGGGGGCGCAGAA. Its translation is CASSIWGGAE. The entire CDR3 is CASSIWGGAETLYF.

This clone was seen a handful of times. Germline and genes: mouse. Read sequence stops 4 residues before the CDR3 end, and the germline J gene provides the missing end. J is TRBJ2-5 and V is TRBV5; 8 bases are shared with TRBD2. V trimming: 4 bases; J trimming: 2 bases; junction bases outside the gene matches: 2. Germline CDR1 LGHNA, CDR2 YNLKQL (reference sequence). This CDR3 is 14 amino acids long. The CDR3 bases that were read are TGTGCCAGCAGCCGGACTGGGACCCAAGAC. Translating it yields CASSRTGTQD. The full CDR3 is CASSRTGTQDTQYF.

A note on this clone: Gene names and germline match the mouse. The CDR3 loop reads CAWSLGTGSAETLYF. The sequenced part of the CDR3 DNA is TGTGCCTGGAGTCTCGGGACTGGGAGTGCAGAA. V is TRBV31 and J is TRBJ2-3, with 9 bases fitting TRBD2. The read terminates 4 residues before the CDR3 end, so the remaining end is supplied by the germline J gene. The CDR3 has 15 residues. CDR1 and CDR2 (germline): GKSSPN, SITVG. V shed 0 bases and J 0 bases; nucleotides not matched to a gene: 1.

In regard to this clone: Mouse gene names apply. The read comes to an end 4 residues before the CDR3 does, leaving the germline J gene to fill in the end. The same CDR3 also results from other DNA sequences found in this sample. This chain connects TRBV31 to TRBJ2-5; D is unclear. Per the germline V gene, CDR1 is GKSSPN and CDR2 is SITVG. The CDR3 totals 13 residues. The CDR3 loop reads CAWSLGRGDTQYF. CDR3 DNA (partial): TGTGCCTGGAGTCTGGGCAGAGGAGAC.

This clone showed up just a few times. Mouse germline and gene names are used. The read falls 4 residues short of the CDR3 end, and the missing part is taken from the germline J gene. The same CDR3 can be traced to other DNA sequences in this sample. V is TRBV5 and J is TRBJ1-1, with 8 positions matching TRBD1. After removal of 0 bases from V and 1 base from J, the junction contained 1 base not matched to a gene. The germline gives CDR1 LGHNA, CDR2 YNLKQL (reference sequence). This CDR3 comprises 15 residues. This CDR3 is CASSQEQGANTEVFF. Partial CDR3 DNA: TGTGCCAGCAGCCAAGAGCAGGGGGCGAACACA.

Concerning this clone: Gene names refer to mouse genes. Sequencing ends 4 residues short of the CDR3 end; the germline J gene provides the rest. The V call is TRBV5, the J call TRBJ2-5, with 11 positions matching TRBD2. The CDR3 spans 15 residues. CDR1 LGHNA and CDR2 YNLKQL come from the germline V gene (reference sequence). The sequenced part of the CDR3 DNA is TGTGCCAGCAGCCAAGGGACTGGGGGGAAAGAC. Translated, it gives CASSQGTGGKD. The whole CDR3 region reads CASSQGTGGKDTQYF.

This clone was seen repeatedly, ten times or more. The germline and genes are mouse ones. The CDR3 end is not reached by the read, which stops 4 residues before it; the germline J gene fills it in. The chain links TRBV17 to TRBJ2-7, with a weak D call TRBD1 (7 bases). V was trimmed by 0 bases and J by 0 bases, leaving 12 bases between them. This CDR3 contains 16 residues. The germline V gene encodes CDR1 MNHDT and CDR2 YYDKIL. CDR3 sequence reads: CASSRDRGPSSYEQYF. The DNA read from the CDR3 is TGTGCTAGCAGTAGAGATAGGGGGCCAAGCTCCTAT.

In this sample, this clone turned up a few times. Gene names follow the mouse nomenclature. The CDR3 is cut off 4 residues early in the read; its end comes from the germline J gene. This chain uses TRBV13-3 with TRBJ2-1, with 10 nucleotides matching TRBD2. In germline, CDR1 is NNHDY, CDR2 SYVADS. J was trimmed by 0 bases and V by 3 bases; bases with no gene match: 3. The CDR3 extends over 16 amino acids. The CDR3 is CASSGGLGANYAEQFF. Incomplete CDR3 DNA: TGTGCCAGCAGTGGAGGACTGGGGGCTAACTATGCT.